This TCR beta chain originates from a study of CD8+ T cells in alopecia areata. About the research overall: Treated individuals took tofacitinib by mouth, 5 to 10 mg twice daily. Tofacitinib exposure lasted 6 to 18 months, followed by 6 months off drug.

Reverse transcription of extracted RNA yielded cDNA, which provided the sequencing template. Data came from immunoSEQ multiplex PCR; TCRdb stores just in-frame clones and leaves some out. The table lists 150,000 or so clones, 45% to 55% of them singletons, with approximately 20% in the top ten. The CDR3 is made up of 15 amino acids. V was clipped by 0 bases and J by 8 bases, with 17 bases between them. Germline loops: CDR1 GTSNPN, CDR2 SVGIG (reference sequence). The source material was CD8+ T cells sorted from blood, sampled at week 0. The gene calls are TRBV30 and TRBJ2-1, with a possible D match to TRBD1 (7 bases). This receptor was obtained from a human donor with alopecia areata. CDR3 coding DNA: TGTGCCTGGAGTGTAATGAGGGGGCGCGGGGATGAGCAGTTCTTC. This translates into CAWSVMRGRGDEQFF.